This is a list of T cell receptor beta chains from one sample in a study of response to subunit inactivated influenza vaccine. TCRdb passed the RT-PCR reads through MiXCR, listing each CDR3 protein once. The table lists 450,000 to 600,000 distinct CDR3 sequences, under 8.5% of them singletons. The sequences come from PBMCs from blood, collected about 24 months after vaccination. The receptor set was obtained from a man aged 50 to 69 who received an inactivated influenza vaccine. Both conserved end residues are trimmed from each CDR3. Clone size is given for some rows only: seen once, a few or many times, or a class if the clone is expanded.

>TRBJ2-5|few|TRBV5-1
ASSAASGLQETQY
>TRBJ1-2|many|TRBV29-1
SGRADYGYT
>TRBJ1-1|-|TRBV6-2/TRBV6-3
ASSYGGRAEAF
>TRBJ1-1|many|TRBV7-2
ASSSLRLTEAF
>TRBJ2-1|many|TRBV7-2
ASSPVSFSYNEQF
>TRBJ2-7|-|TRBV29-1
SVRLSQVTYEQY
>TRBJ2-7|many|TRBV15
ATSRDSRLYEQY
>TRBJ1-3|many|TRBV12-3/TRBV12-4
ASSSLTGYDPGNTIY
>TRBJ1-6|-|TRBV28
ASSSIRDMQGGNSPLH
>TRBJ2-7|-|TRBV28
ASRGRTGSYEQY
>TRBJ1-4|-|TRBV20-1
SARGGQAREKLF
>TRBJ2-2|-|TRBV11-1
ASSFFFFGPGWTGELF
>TRBJ2-3|many|TRBV27
ASSFGGTDTQY
>TRBJ2-5|many|TRBV7-2
ASSRATSDETQY
>TRBJ1-5|many|TRBV6-2/TRBV6-3
ASSLDREYQPQH
>TRBJ2-5|many|TRBV12-3/TRBV12-4
ASSPTWRETQY
>TRBJ2-3|-|TRBV6-2/TRBV6-3
ASSPSPGTSGGADKGTDTQY
>TRBJ2-5|-|TRBV24-1
ATSVGRETQY
>TRBJ1-6|-|TRBV6-2/TRBV6-3
ASSFTLGNSPLH
>TRBJ2-5|many|TRBV29-1
SAKGAGGRWKTQY
>TRBJ2-1|few|TRBV29-1
SVGSGRAFEQF
>TRBJ1-2|many|TRBV4-3
ASSNPGGYGYT
>TRBJ2-7|-|TRBV27
ASSLTGASSYEQY
>TRBJ1-1|few|TRBV20-1
SASRTSGGTEAF
>TRBJ2-1|-|TRBV7-8
ASSEVRDEQF
>TRBJ2-7|-|TRBV4-1
ASSLQTEYEQY
>TRBJ2-3|many|TRBV9
ASSVRPVLDTQY
>TRBJ2-5|many|TRBV5-1
ASSIADSGLETQY
>TRBJ2-7|many|TRBV7-9
ASSPTSGAYEQY
>TRBJ2-2|many|TRBV20-1
SAPGSANRPNTGELF
>TRBJ2-2|many|TRBV9
ASSVAGGPVGELF
>TRBJ2-5|-|TRBV5-4
ASSPRLYQETQY